This TCR beta chain was recorded in a study of cytomegalovirus exposure and HLA in healthy donors. Findings and caveats of the study: In a later analysis, CMV-associated beta chains were mostly HLA-associated, it appeared.

Germline CDR1 and CDR2: MNHEY and SMNVEV (reference sequence). Between the trimmed V and J ends, which lost 6 bases and 6 bases, there was a span of 14 bases. The length of the CDR3 is 14 residues. The PCR ran on 60 Vbeta and 13 Jbeta primers. Sequencing was performed with immunoSEQ multiplex PCR; in TCRdb, only in-frame clones are kept and a portion is missing. The table includes about 170,000 clones, roughly three quarters detected once. Worth noting for this clone: Antigen specificity is unknown.

Sequencing was done on a sample of PBMCs. The chain has TRBV27 and TRBJ2-2; the D gene is possibly TRBD1 (7 bases). The clonotype comes from a man in his forties in good health and CMV-seropositive. CDR3 DNA sequence: TGTGCCAGCAGCCTCGACAGGGAGGCCGGGGAGCTGTTTTTT. Encoded protein: CASSLDREAGELFF.